What follows are 30 T cell receptor beta chains derived from one specimen sequenced in a study of follicular helper T cells after annual influenza vaccination. Time point described: 2015-2016 season, pre-vaccination. Using immunoSEQ multiplex PCR, the repertoire was profiled, and TCRdb retains in-frame clones only, with some absent. Among approximately 14,000 clones listed, 75% to 80% were seen once. The sequencing used CXCR5- memory CD4+ T cells sorted from blood, collected on the day of influenza vaccination. Every receptor here comes from an adult who received the influenza vaccine.

This rearrangement joins TRBV19 to TRBJ2-5; the match to TRBD2 covers 12 bases. This CDR3 is built from 19 residues. The junction had 18 bases not matched to a gene; V was cut back by 6 bases and J by 4 bases. The germline CDR1 and CDR2 sequences are LNHDA and SQIVND (reference sequence). CDR3 residues: CASSQTLAGGRFQGETQYF. The CDR3 nucleotides are TGTGCCAGTAGCCAGACACTAGCGGGGGGCCGGTTTCAGGGAGAGACCCAGTACTTC.

The chain recombines TRBV28 with TRBJ1-1, with a weak D call TRBD1 (5 bases). The V end was cut by 8 bases, the J end by 11 bases, with 24 bases between. The CDR3 is 14 residues long. CDR1 MDHEN and CDR2 SYDVKM come from the germline V gene. The CDR3, as DNA: TGTGCCAGCTCTCTATTAACCCTGGGGCCCAGGGCTTTCTTT. It specifies CASSLLTLGPRAFF.

V and J are TRBV28 and TRBJ2-5; D is possibly TRBD1 or TRBD2 (6 bases each). Between the trimmed V and J ends, which lost 4 bases and 5 bases, there was a span of 14 bases. The germline V gene encodes CDR1 MDHEN and CDR2 SYDVKM. The CDR3 loop spans 14 amino acids. The CDR3 DNA reads as TGTGCCAGCAGTTCCAATGGGGGGCCGGAGACCCAGTACTTC. This translates into CASSSNGGPETQYF.

The chain joins TRBV4-1 to TRBJ2-1, with 15 bases lining up with TRBD2. The CDR3 runs 19 residues. With V trimmed by 3 bases and J by 7 bases, 13 bases remained unmatched. The germline V gene has CDR1 MGHRA and CDR2 YSYEKL. The CDR3 DNA follows: TGCGCCAGCAGCCACCCCGGACTAGCGGGGGGGCCGAGTAGGAATGAGCAGTTCTTC. Its protein product is CASSHPGLAGGPSRNEQFF.

The genes are TRBV18 and TRBJ2-7; 8 bases line up with TRBD1. The CDR3 totals 14 residues. V gave up 4 bases and J gave up 6 bases; unmatched junction bases: 8. The germline V gene encodes CDR1 KGHSH and CDR2 LQKENI. Here the CDR3 DNA reads TGTGCCAGCTCACGAGGACAGGGATTTTCCGAGCAGTACTTC. Translated: CASSRGQGFSEQYF.

The chain is built from TRBV28 and TRBJ1-1; a possible D gene is TRBD1 (6 bases). CDR3 size: 13 residues. Trimming shortened V by 10 bases and J by 9 bases, and 21 bases separated the two germline ends. The germline V gene encodes CDR1 MDHEN and CDR2 SYDVKM. CDR3 sequence reads: CATFRRDNYKAFF. DNA for the CDR3: TGTGCCACTTTTCGCCGGGACAATTATAAAGCTTTCTTT.

V gene TRBV28 combines with J gene TRBJ2-1, with D perhaps given as TRBD1 or TRBD2 (6 bases each). Germline V gene lookup returns CDR1 MDHEN and CDR2 SYDVKM. V lost 7 bases and J lost 4, with 20 bases in between. The CDR3 has 16 residues. The CDR3 DNA reads TGTGCCAGCAATGGGGGCAGGGGAGGACCTTACAATGAGCAGTTCTTC. As protein: CASNGGRGGPYNEQFF. Combining the CDR3 with reference TRBV28 and TRBJ2-1 gives the whole variable domain DVKVTQSSRYLVKRTGEKVFLECVQDMDHENMFWYRQDPGLGLRLIYFSYDVKMKEKGDIPEGYSVSREKKERFSLILESASTNQTSMYLCASNGGRGGPYNEQFFGPGTRLTVL.

The chain joins TRBV28 to TRBJ2-5; the D gene could be TRBD1 or TRBD2 (5 bases each). Trimming cost V 3 bases and J 2 bases, with 16 bases left between them. There are 16 residues in the CDR3. CDR1 and CDR2 from the germline V gene are MDHEN and SYDVKM. CDR3 DNA: TGTGCCAGCAGTTTCGGGGCTGGGGATTTTCAAGAGACCCAGTACTTC. Translated: CASSFGAGDFQETQYF.

J is TRBJ2-1 and V is TRBV6-5; tentatively, D is TRBD1 (5 bases). Germline V gives CDR1 MNHEY, CDR2 SVGAGI. The CDR3 is 15 amino acids. Trimming left V 2 bases short and J 1 base short, with 9 bases between. The CDR3 DNA is TGTGCCAGCAGTTACACAGGACGGTCCTACAATGAGCAGTTCTTC. It codes for CASSYTGRSYNEQFF.

This chain connects TRBV7-3 to TRBJ2-2; TRBD1 is a possible D gene (6 bases). Trimming removed 1 base at V and 8 bases at J, with 17 bases between. From germline, CDR1 is SGHTA and CDR2 FQGTGA. The CDR3 is 16 amino acids. CDR3 protein: CASSLSPGTRRGELFF. The CDR3 bases are TGTGCCAGCAGCTTAAGCCCCGGGACAAGGAGGGGGGAGCTGTTTTTT.

This clone was seen once. The chain carries TRBV5-4 and TRBJ2-4, with 8 bases identical to TRBD1. CDR1 SGHNT and CDR2 YYREEE come from the germline V gene (reference sequence). The V and J ends lost 4 bases and 7 bases, in that order; junction bases with no gene match: 10. The CDR3 is 15 amino acids. The CDR3 here is CASSSPRTGWNIQYF. The CDR3 DNA reads as TGTGCCAGCAGCAGTCCCCGGACAGGGTGGAACATTCAGTACTTC.

A single count supports this clone. This rearrangement joins TRBV29-1 to TRBJ1-2; D remains unclear. CDR1 is SQVTM and CDR2 is ANQGSEA in the germline V gene. The CDR3 contains 12 residues. V lost 3 bases to trimming and J lost 2 bases, with 7 bases between them. The CDR3 here is CSVDPRNYGYTF. Here the CDR3 DNA reads TGCAGCGTTGACCCCAGAAACTATGGCTACACCTTC.

This clone came up once. The V and J genes are TRBV2 and TRBJ2-5; D is undetermined. The CDR3 runs to 11 residues. Per germline, CDR1 SNHLY and CDR2 FYNNEI. V was clipped by 8 bases and J by 0 bases, with 4 bases between them. CDR3 in DNA: TGTGCCAGCGGTAACCAAGAGACCCAGTACTTC. Its translation: CASGNQETQYF.

The J gene is TRBJ2-7, the V gene TRBV7-3; possibly TRBD1 for D (5 bases). Germline-derived CDR1 and CDR2 are SGHTA and FQGTGA. The CDR3 contains 13 residues. The germline V and J ends were trimmed by 6 bases and 4 bases, with 13 bases remaining between them. The CDR3 sequence is CASSPGPGYEQYF. CDR3 sequence (DNA): TGTGCCAGCAGTCCTGGGCCAGGGTACGAGCAGTACTTC.

The chain employs TRBV5-5 and TRBJ1-2; maybe TRBD1 (5 bases). This CDR3 is built from 15 residues. From germline, CDR1 is SGHKS and CDR2 YYEKEE (reference sequence). V was shortened by 3 bases and J by 5 bases, with 17 bases between the two germline ends. CDR3 in amino acids: CASSSAPGLGYGYTF. The CDR3 bases are TGTGCCAGCAGCTCGGCTCCGGGGCTAGGGTATGGCTACACCTTC.

The rearrangement joins TRBV25-1 to TRBJ2-2, with D hard to call. Germline values: CDR1 MGHDK, CDR2 SYGVNS. V shed 0 bases and J shed 6 bases, with 8 bases lying between them. This CDR3 has 14 amino acids. DNA for the CDR3: TGTGCCAGCAGTGAATATAATGGGGCCGGGGAGCTGTTTTTT. The encoded protein is CASSEYNGAGELFF. Full variable domain (rest looked up from reference TRBV25-1 and TRBJ2-2): EADIYQTPRYLVIGTGKKITLECSQTMGHDKMYWYQQDPGMELHLIHYSYGVNSTEKGDLSSESTVSRIRTEHFPLTLESARPSHTSQYLCASSEYNGAGELFFGEGSRLTVL.

This rearrangement joins TRBV20-1 to TRBJ2-5; perhaps TRBD1 as D (6 bases). This CDR3 spans 11 amino acids. Trimming removed 6 bases from V and 3 bases from J, with 8 bases in between. Looked up from germline, CDR1 is DFQATT and CDR2 is SNEGSKA (reference sequence). The CDR3 DNA follows: TGCAGTGCCTACAGGGAAGAGACCCAGTACTTC. This codes for CSAYREETQYF.

Only a few counts were recorded for this clone. This chain joins TRBV7-9 and TRBJ1-6, with 11 bases identical to TRBD1. J gave up 5 bases and V 1 base, and 1 base lay outside the gene matches. The CDR3 has 16 amino acids. CDR1 is SEHNR and CDR2 is FQNEAQ in the germline V gene (reference sequence). The CDR3 DNA follows: TGTGCCAGCAGCTTAGGGACAGGGGGCAATAATTCACCCCTCCACTTT. Protein product: CASSLGTGGNNSPLHF.

The chain recombines TRBV7-2 with TRBJ2-5; D tentatively fits TRBD1 or TRBD2 (5 bases each). The CDR3 sequence is 14 residues long. The V gene lost 0 bases and the J gene lost 5 bases, with 10 bases spanning the gap. Looked up from germline, CDR1 is SGHTA and CDR2 is FQGNSA. In DNA, the CDR3 is TGTGCCAGCAGCTTAGCGGGGACGAGGGAGACCCAGTACTTC. Translated: CASSLAGTRETQYF. Drawing the rest from reference TRBV7-2 and TRBJ2-5, the complete variable domain is GAGVSQSPSNKVTEKGKDVELRCDPISGHTALYWYRQSLGQGLEFLIYFQGNSAPDKSGLPSDRFSAERTGGSVSTLTIQRTQQEDSAVYLCASSLAGTRETQYFGPGTRLLVL.

The V gene is TRBV28, the J gene TRBJ2-7; no reliable D call. CDR1 is MDHEN, CDR2 SYDVKM, per germline. Trimming stripped 1 base from V and 2 bases from J, with 6 bases between. The CDR3 has 13 amino acids. CDR3 coding DNA: TGTGCCAGCAGTTTATTAGCTGCCTACGAGCAGTACTTC. Translation gives CASSLLAAYEQYF.

V usage is TRBV6-6 and J usage is TRBJ2-7; possible D gene TRBD2, 6 bases. The germline V gene encodes CDR1 MNHNY and CDR2 SVGAGI (reference sequence). This CDR3 spans 11 amino acids. V was shortened by 6 bases and J by 6 bases, with 9 bases between the two germline ends. The CDR3 protein is CASRIAAEQYF. The CDR3 DNA reads as TGTGCCAGCAGAATAGCGGCCGAGCAGTACTTC.

The V and J genes are TRBV4-1 and TRBJ2-2; no definite D call. V lost 1 base, J lost 6 bases, and 6 bases lay in between. The V gene's germline CDR1 is MGHRA and CDR2 YSYEKL. This CDR3 region has 13 residues. CDR3 sequence reads: CASSQGAPGELFF. CDR3 DNA sequence: TGCGCCAGCAGCCAAGGAGCTCCCGGGGAGCTGTTTTTT.

The V call is TRBV20-1, the J call TRBJ2-7, with D unclear. Germline V gene sequence: CDR1 DFQATT, CDR2 SNEGSKA (reference sequence). CDR3 length: 8 residues. The CDR3 bases are TGCAGAGGCCACGAGCAGTACTTC. Residues: CRGHEQYF.

This chain uses TRBV28 with TRBJ1-1; tentative D call: TRBD1 (6 bases). V was shortened by 3 bases and J by 11 bases, with 16 bases between the two germline ends. This CDR3 has 13 residues. CDR1 MDHEN and CDR2 SYDVKM come from the germline V gene. CDR3 DNA sequence: TGTGCCAGCAGTTTGACGGTCGCTAGGGGGGCTTTCTTT. Its protein is CASSLTVARGAFF.

The chain recombines TRBV10-2 with TRBJ2-1, with D possibly TRBD1 on 5 matching bases. The CDR3 runs 11 residues. Per germline, CDR1 WSHSY and CDR2 SAAADI. The germline V and J ends were trimmed by 3 bases and 12 bases, with 9 bases remaining between them. The CDR3: CASSDQGRQFF. The CDR3 DNA is TGCGCCAGCAGTGACCAGGGAAGGCAGTTCTTC.

V usage is TRBV21-1 and J usage is TRBJ1-2; the D call TRBD1 from the table was never checked on the DNA. TRBV21-1 is a pseudogene locus. This CDR3 spans 14 amino acids. CDR3 nucleotides: TGTGCCAGCCCGCAGGGCCCTGATTACTATGGCTACACCTTC. This translates into CASPQGPDYYGYTF.

The chain combines TRBV19 with TRBJ1-5; tentatively, D is TRBD1 (5 bases). Germline CDR1 is LNHDA and CDR2 is SQIVND (reference sequence). Trimming removed 3 bases from V and 4 bases from J, with 13 bases in between. The CDR3 is 15 residues long. CDR3 nucleotides: TGTGCCAGTAGTATGTGGGGACGGCAGAATCAGCCCCAGCATTTT. Amino acid sequence: CASSMWGRQNQPQHF.

The V and J genes are TRBV15 and TRBJ2-2; D is perhaps TRBD2 (5 bases). Trimming left V 0 bases short and J 4 bases short, with 12 bases between. The CDR3 has 16 amino acids. Germline loops: CDR1 LNHNV, CDR2 YYDKDF (reference sequence). The CDR3 DNA follows: TGTGCCACCAGCAGAGAATACGGGATCTTCACCGGGGAGCTGTTTTTT. It translates to CATSREYGIFTGELFF.

The rearrangement links TRBV7-9 to TRBJ2-5, with 10 bases that match TRBD1. This CDR3 region has 15 residues. Germline assignment: CDR1 SEHNR and CDR2 FQNEAQ (reference sequence). Trimming took 5 bases from V and 2 from J; bases not matched to a gene: 5. The CDR3 nucleotides are TGTGCCAGCAGCCCCGGGACAGGGGCACAAGAGACCCAGTACTTC. Translation gives CASSPGTGAQETQYF. Filled out from reference TRBV7-9 and TRBJ2-5, the complete variable domain reads DTGVSQNPRHKITKRGQNVTFRCDPISEHNRLYWYRQTLGQGPEFLTYFQNEAQLEKSRLLSDRFSAERPKGSFSTLEIQRTEQGDSAMYLCASSPGTGAQETQYFGPGTRLLVL.

This sequence joins TRBV28 and TRBJ1-1, with D hard to call. Trimming pared 5 bases from V and 0 bases from J, leaving 16 bases between. This CDR3 has 16 amino acids. Germline CDR1 is MDHEN and CDR2 is SYDVKM. In DNA, the CDR3 is TGTGCCAGCAGTCCCGGGAGTCTGGATTTGAACACTGAAGCTTTCTTT. Translation: CASSPGSLDLNTEAFF.